This T cell receptor (beta chain) is from a study of tumor-infiltrating lymphocytes in primary liver carcinoma. Study as a whole: Donors had hepatocellular carcinoma or combined HCC and intrahepatic cholangiocarcinoma. The number of productive TCRbeta reads per sample ranged from roughly 3.5 to 7.13 million and was similar across tissue types. Whole-study results and caveats: Tumor region pairs showed greater overlap than either tumor-adjacent or tumor-blood pairs did. The study found a significantly higher top-250-clone fraction in tumors than in blood (p = 0.039).

To note about this clonotype: What it binds is unknown. The CDR3 carries no conserved terminal phenylalanine or tryptophan, so it likely arises from a read error.

The template, approximately 500 ng total RNA, yielded TCR beta cDNA made with a constant-region primer. A slightly modified ARM-PCR protocol with three nested multiplex PCR rounds produced these TCR beta libraries. The first two PCR rounds used TRBV1-TRBV30 primers with a Cbeta primer, nine to ten cycles each. TCRdb independently ran MiXCR on the multiplex PCR reads; one entry per CDR3 protein. The table includes around 330,000 distinct CDR3 sequences, approximately 60% detected once. The CDR3 spans 14 residues. V lost 5 bases to trimming and J lost 1 base, with 13 bases between them. Germline lookup yields CDR1 SQVTM and CDR2 ANQGSEA. Germline DNA was also extracted, while the blood RNA originated from unsorted whole blood.

This sequence was found in a man in his forties with primary liver carcinoma and hepatitis B virus infection. This sequence joins TRBV29-1 and TRBJ2-3; D possibly corresponds to TRBD1 (5 bases). The sample taken for sequencing was peripheral blood. For the CDR3, the DNA is TGCAGCGTTAACTCTAGACAGCGCACAGATACGCAGTATTAT. It yields the protein CSVNSRQRTDTQYY.